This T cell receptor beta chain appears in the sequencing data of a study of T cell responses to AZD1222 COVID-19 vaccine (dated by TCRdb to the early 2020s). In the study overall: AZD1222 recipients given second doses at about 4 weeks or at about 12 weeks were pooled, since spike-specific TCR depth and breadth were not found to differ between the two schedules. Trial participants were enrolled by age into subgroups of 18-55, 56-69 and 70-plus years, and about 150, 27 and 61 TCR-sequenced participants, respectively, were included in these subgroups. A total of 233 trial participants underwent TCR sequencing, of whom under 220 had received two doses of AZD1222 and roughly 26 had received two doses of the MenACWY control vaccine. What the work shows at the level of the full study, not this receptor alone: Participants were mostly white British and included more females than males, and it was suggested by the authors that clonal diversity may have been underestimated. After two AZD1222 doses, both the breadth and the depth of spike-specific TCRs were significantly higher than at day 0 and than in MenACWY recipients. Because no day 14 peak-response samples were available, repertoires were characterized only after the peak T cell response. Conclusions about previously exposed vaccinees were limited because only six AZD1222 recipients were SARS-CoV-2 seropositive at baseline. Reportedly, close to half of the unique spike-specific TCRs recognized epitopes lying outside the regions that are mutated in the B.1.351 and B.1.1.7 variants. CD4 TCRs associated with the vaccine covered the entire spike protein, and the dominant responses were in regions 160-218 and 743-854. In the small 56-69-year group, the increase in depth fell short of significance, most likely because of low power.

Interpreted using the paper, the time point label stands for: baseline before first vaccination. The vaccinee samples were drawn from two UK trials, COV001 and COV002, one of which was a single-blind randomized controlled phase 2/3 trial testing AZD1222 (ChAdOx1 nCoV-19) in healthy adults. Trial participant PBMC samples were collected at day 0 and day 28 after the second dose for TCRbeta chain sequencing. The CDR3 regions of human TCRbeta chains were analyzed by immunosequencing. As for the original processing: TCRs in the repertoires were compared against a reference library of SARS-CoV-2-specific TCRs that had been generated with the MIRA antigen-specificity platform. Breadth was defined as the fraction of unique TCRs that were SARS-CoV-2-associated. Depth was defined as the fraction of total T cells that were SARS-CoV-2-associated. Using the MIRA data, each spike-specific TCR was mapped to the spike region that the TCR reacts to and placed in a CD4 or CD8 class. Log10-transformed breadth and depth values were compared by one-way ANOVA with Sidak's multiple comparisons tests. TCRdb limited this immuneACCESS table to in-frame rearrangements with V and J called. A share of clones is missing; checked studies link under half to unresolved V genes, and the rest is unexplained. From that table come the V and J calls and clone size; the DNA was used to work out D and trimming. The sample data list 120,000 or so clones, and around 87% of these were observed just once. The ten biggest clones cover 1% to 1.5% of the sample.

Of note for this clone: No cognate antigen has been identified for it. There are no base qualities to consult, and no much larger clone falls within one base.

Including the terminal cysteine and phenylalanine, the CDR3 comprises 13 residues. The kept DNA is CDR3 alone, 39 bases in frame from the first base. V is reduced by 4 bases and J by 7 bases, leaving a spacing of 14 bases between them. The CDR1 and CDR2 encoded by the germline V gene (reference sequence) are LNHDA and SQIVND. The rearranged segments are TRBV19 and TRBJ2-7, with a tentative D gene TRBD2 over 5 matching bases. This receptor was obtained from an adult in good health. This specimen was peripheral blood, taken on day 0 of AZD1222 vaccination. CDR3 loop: CASSKYPSGEQYF. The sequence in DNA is TGTGCCAGTAGTAAGTATCCAAGCGGAGAGCAGTACTTC. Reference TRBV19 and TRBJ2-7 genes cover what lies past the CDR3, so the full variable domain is DGGITQSPKYLFRKEGQNVTLSCEQNLNHDAMYWYRQDPGQGLRLIYYSQIVNDFQKGDIAEGYSVSREKKESFPLTVTSAQKNPTAFYLCASSKYPSGEQYFGPGTRLTVT.